The 7 T cell receptor beta chains below all came from one sample that was sequenced in a study of shared clonotypes between healthy human individuals. Sequencing used immunoSEQ multiplex PCR; TCRdb keeps in-frame clones, though not all of them. The sample includes 450,000 to 500,000 clones, about 72% seen only once; the top ten take 9.5% to 15%. What was sequenced was PBMCs. These receptors all come from a middle-aged woman in good health. Some clones in this sample may be carry-over from other donors' samples.

This clone showed up just once. The chain links TRBV5-1 to TRBJ2-5; D is perhaps TRBD1 or TRBD2 (5 bases each). The DNA end favors TRBJ2-7, so the J call may be wrong. The CDR3 sequence is 13 residues long. Germline CDR1 SGHRS, CDR2 YFSETQ. CDR3 sequence (DNA): TGCGCCAGCAGAGGGACGAGCTCCTACGAGCAGTACTTC. Protein product: CASRGTSSYEQYF.

V gene TRBV6-6 combines with J gene TRBJ2-2; D is unclear. In germline, CDR1 is MNHNY, CDR2 SVGAGI (reference sequence). This CDR3 contains 15 residues. Trimming removed 0 bases from V and 7 bases from J, with 12 bases in between. CDR3 coding DNA: TGTGCCAGCAGTTACTCGTATCGGGTCGGCGGGGAGCTGTTTTTT. This sequence encodes CASSYSYRVGGELFF.

The chain has TRBV4-1 and TRBJ1-5, with TRBD1 matching 7 bases. From germline, CDR1 is MGHRA and CDR2 YSYEKL. Unmatched junction bases numbered 6, after V lost 0 bases and J lost 7 bases. This CDR3 spans 15 amino acids. This chain's CDR3 is CASSQEDRIEQPQHF. CDR3 sequence (DNA): TGCGCCAGCAGCCAAGAGGACAGGATCGAACAGCCCCAGCATTTT.

The genes are TRBV19 and TRBJ1-2, with 8 bases matching TRBD1. Per germline, CDR1 LNHDA and CDR2 SQIVND (reference sequence). CDR3 size: 13 residues. The V segment lost 4 bases and the J segment 6 bases; nucleotides outside the gene matches: 4. The CDR3, as DNA: TGTGCCAGTAGTACGGCAGGGGGCAATGGCTACACCTTC. It encodes CASSTAGGNGYTF.

This chain joins TRBV5-7 and TRBJ1-1; weak D call: TRBD1 (6 bases). TRBV5-7 is an open reading frame, and its role is uncertain. This CDR3 spans 18 amino acids. V lost 4 bases and J 4 bases, leaving 26 bases between the germline ends. In DNA form, the CDR3 reads TGTGCCAGCAGCCTCAAAGACAGGTTACTAAGTTTGAGCACTGAAGCTTTCTTT. Translation gives CASSLKDRLLSLSTEAFF.

The V gene is TRBV7-2, the J gene TRBJ2-7; D gene uncertain. V was pared by 3 bases and J by 4 bases, with 13 bases between. The CDR3 contains 14 residues. Germline values: CDR1 SGHTA, CDR2 FQGNSA. CDR3 DNA sequence: TGTGCCAGCAGCTTCTCCGGGTTGGGGTACGAGCAGTACTTC. Its translation: CASSFSGLGYEQYF. Combining the CDR3 with reference TRBV7-2 and TRBJ2-7 gives the whole variable domain GAGVSQSPSNKVTEKGKDVELRCDPISGHTALYWYRQSLGQGLEFLIYFQGNSAPDKSGLPSDRFSAERTGGSVSTLTIQRTQQEDSAVYLCASSFSGLGYEQYFGPGTRLTVT.

This clone was observed a few times. V gene TRBV6-5 combines with J gene TRBJ2-1; 9 bases agree with TRBD1. With V trimmed by 2 bases and J by 9 bases, 8 bases remained unmatched. This CDR3 spans 15 amino acids. Looked up from germline, CDR1 is MNHEY and CDR2 is SVGAGI. CDR3: CASSYRGGQGTEQFF. The CDR3 nucleotides are TGTGCCAGCAGTTACCGCGGTGGACAGGGGACTGAGCAGTTCTTC.